The 3 T cell receptor beta chains in this list originate from one sample, sequenced in a study of cytomegalovirus exposure and HLA in healthy donors. The PCR had 60 Vbeta and 13 Jbeta primers. The repertoire was sequenced with immunoSEQ multiplex PCR; TCRdb's copy has only in-frame clones and lacks some. The sample carries 150,000 to 200,000 clones, approximately 81% recorded once. What was sequenced was PBMCs. Receptors originate from a man over 45 in good health and CMV-seropositive.

The chain recombines TRBV7-8 with TRBJ1-2; 9 positions match TRBD1. With 5 bases clipped from V and 7 bases from J, the junction kept 5 bases outside the gene matches. The germline gives CDR1 SGHVS, CDR2 FQNEAQ. The CDR3 loop spans 13 amino acids. Here the CDR3 reads CASSQTDRGGYTF. CDR3 DNA sequence: TGTGCCAGCAGCCAAACGGACAGGGGTGGCTACACCTTC. The full variable domain, in which reference TRBV7-8 and TRBJ1-2 provide the parts outside the CDR3, is GAGVSQSPRYKVAKRGQDVALRCDPISGHVSLFWYQQALGQGPEFLTYFQNEAQLDKSGLPSDRFFAERPEGSVSTLKIQRTQQEDSAVYLCASSQTDRGGYTFGSGTRLTVV.

The genes are TRBV27 and TRBJ2-7, with 7 bases aligning to TRBD1. Germline CDR1 reads MNHEY; CDR2 reads SMNVEV (reference sequence). CDR3 length: 15 amino acids. J lost 3 bases, V lost 5 bases, and 10 bases had no gene match. The CDR3 nucleotides are TGTGCCAGCAGTCCCCGGGACAGAGGGGACTACGAGCAGTACTTC. Translation: CASSPRDRGDYEQYF.

This clone has more than one count but fewer than ten. The rearrangement uses TRBV7-9 and TRBJ2-5, with TRBD2 identical over 9 bases. V lost 0 bases to trimming and J lost 4 bases; unmatched junction nucleotides: 6. This CDR3 has 16 residues. Germline V gives CDR1 SEHNR, CDR2 FQNEAQ (reference sequence). The CDR3 nucleotides are TGTGCCAGCAGCTTAGCTATGCGGGGGGGCGGAGAGACCCAGTACTTC. Protein: CASSLAMRGGGETQYF.